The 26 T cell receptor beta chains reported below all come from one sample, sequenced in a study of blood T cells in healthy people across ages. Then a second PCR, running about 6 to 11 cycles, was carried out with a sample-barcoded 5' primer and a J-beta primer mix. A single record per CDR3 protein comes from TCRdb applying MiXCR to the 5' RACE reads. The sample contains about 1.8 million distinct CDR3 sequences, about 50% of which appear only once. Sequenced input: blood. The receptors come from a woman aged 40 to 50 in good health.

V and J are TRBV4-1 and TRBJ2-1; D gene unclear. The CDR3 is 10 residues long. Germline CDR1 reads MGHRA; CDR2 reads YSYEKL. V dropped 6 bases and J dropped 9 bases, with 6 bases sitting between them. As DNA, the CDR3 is TGCGCCAGCAGAGGGATTGAGCAGTTCTTC. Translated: CASRGIEQFF.

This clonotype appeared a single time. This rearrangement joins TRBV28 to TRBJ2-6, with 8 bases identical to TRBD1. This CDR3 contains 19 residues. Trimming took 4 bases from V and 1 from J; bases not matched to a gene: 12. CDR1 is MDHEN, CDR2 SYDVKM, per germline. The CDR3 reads CASSSQWQGASSGANVLTF. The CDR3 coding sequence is TGTGCCAGCAGTTCCCAGTGGCAGGGGGCATCGTCTGGGGCCAACGTCCTGACTTTC.

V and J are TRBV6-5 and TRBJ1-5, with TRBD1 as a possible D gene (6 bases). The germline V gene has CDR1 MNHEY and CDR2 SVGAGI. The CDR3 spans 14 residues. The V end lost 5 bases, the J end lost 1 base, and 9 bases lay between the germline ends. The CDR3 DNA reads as TGTGCCAGCAGTCGACAGGCCAGCAATCAGCCCCAGCATTTT. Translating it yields CASSRQASNQPQHF.

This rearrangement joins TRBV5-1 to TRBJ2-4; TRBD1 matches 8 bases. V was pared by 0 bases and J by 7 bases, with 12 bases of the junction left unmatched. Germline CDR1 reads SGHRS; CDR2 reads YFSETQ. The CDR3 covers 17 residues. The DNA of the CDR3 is TGCGCCAGCAGCTTGGAGGTATCAGGGGGCGCTGGGAACATTCAGTACTTC. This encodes CASSLEVSGGAGNIQYF.

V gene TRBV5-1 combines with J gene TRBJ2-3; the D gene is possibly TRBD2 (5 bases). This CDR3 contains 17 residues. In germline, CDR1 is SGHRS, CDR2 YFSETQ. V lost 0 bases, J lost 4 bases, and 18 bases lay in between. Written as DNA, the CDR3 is TGCGCCAGCAGCTTGGCTGGAGGCGGGCCCCGGGCAGATACGCAGTATTTT. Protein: CASSLAGGGPRADTQYF.

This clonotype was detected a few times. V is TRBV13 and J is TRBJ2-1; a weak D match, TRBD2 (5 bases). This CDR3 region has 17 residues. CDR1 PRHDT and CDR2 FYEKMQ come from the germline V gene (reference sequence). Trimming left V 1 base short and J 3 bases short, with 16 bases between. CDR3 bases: TGTGCCAGCAGCTTAGTCTCTGGCAGAGGGAACTACAATGAGCAGTTCTTC. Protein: CASSLVSGRGNYNEQFF. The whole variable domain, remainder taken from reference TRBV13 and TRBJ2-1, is AAGVIQSPRHLIKEKRETATLKCYPIPRHDTVYWYQQGPGQDPQFLISFYEKMQSDKGSIPDRFSAQQFSDYHSELNMSSLELGDSALYFCASSLVSGRGNYNEQFFGPGTRLTVL.

CDR3: CASSPVGLAGYEQFF. The CDR3 nucleotides are TGTGCCAGCAGCCCGGTGGGACTAGCGGGCTACGAGCAGTTCTTC. The chain carries TRBV9 and TRBJ2-1; TRBD2 agrees at 12 bases. The CDR3 sequence is 15 residues long. Trimming cost V 4 bases and J 10 bases; bases outside gene matches: 9. CDR1 and CDR2 (germline): SGDLS, YYNGEE.

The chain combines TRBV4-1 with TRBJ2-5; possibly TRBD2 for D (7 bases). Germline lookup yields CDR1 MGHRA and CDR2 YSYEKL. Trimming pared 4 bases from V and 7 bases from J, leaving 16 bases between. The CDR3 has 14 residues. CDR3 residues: CASSPPERGGTQYF. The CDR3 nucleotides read TGCGCCAGCAGCCCCCCCGAGAGGGGGGGGACCCAGTACTTC.

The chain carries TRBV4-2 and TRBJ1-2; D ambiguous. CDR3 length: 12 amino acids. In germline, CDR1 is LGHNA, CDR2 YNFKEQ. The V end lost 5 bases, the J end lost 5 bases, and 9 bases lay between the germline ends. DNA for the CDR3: TGTGCCAGCAGCGCTGGCAGATATGGCTACACCTTC. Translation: CASSAGRYGYTF.

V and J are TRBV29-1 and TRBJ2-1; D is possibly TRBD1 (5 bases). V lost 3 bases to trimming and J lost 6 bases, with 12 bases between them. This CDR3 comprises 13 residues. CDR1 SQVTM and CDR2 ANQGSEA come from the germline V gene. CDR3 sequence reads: CSVDQGGFNEQFF. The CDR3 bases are TGCAGCGTTGATCAGGGCGGTTTCAATGAGCAGTTCTTC.

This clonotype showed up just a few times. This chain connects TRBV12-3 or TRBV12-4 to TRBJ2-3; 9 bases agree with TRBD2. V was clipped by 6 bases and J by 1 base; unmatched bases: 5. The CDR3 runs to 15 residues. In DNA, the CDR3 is TGTGCCAGCAGACATCAGCGGGGGGGCACAGATACGCAGTATTTT. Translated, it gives CASRHQRGGTDTQYF.

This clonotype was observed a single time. The CDR3 nucleotides are TGTGCCAGCAGTTACTCGCGACCCCCTCACAATGAGCAGTTCTTC. This translates into CASSYSRPPHNEQFF. V usage is TRBV6-5 and J usage is TRBJ2-1; D unclear. The germline V and J ends were trimmed by 0 bases and 5 bases, with 11 bases remaining between them. The germline gives CDR1 MNHEY, CDR2 SVGAGI. This CDR3 has 15 amino acids.

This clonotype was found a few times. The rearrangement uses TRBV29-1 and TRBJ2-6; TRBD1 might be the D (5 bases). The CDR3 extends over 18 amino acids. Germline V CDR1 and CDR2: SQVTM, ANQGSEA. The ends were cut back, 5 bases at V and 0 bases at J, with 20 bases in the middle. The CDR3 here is CSVQTKGQAFSGANVLTF. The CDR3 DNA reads TGCAGCGTTCAAACCAAGGGGCAGGCGTTCTCTGGGGCCAACGTCCTGACTTTC.

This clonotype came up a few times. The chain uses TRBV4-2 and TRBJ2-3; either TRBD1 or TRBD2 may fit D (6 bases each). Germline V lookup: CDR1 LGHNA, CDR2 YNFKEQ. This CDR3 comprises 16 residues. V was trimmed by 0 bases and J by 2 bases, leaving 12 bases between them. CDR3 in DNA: TGTGCCAGCAGCCAAGACGGGCGGGACATCACAGATACGCAGTATTTT. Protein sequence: CASSQDGRDITDTQYF.

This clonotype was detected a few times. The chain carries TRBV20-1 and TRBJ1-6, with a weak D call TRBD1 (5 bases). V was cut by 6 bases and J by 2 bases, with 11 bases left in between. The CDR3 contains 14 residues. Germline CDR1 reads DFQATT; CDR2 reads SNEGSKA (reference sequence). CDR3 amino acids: CSAKTEAYNSPLHF. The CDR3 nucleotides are TGCAGTGCCAAGACAGAAGCCTATAATTCACCCCTCCACTTT.

CDR3 region: CASSYFNADTQYF. For the CDR3, the DNA is TGTGCCAGCAGTTACTTCAATGCAGATACGCAGTATTTT. J is TRBJ2-3 and V is TRBV6-5, with D hard to call. Trimming removed 1 base from V and 4 bases from J, with 6 bases in between. This CDR3 is 13 amino acids long. Germline V lookup: CDR1 MNHEY, CDR2 SVGAGI.

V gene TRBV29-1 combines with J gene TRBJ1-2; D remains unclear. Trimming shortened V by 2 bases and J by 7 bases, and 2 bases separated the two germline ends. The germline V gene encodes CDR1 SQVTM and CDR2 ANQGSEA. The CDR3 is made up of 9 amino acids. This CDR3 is CSVESGYTF. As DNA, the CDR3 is TGCAGCGTTGAAAGTGGCTACACCTTC.

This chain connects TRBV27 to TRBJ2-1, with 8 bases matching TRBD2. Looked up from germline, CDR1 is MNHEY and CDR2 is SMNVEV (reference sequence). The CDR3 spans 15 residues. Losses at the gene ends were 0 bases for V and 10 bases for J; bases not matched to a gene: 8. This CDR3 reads CASSLSGSAGDEQFF. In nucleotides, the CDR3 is TGTGCCAGCAGTTTATCGGGCTCAGCGGGGGACGAGCAGTTCTTC.

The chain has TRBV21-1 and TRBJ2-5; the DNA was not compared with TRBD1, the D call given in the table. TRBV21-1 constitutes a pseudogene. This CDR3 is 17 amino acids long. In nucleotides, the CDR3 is TGTGCCAGCAGCCCATGGAGGGGGCGGAGGAATCAAGAGACCCAGTACTTC. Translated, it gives CASSPWRGRRNQETQYF.

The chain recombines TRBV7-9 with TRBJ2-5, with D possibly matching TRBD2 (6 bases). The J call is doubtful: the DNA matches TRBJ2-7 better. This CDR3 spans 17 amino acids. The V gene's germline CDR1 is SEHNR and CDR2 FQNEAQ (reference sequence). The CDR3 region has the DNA TGTGCCAGCAGTACCTACCCAGGGACTCTCACCGTCTACGAGCAGTACTTC. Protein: CASSTYPGTLTVYEQYF.

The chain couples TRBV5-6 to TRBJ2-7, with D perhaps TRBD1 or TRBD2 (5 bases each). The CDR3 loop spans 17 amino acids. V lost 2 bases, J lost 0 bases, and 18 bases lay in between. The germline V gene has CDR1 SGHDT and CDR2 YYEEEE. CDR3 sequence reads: CASSLRGEKLPSYEQYF. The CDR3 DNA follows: TGTGCCAGCAGCTTAAGGGGAGAAAAATTGCCCTCCTACGAGCAGTACTTC.

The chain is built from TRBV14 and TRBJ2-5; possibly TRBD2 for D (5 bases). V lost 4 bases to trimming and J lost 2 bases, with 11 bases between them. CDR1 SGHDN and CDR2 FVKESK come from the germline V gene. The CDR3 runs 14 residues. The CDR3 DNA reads TGTGCCAGCAGCCGCGACTATTTACAAGAGACCCAGTACTTC. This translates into CASSRDYLQETQYF.

The CDR3 nucleotides are TGTGCCAGCAGTTTAGCGGGACGGGGAGGTTGGGAGACCCAGTACTTC. Its protein is CASSLAGRGGWETQYF. The rearrangement links TRBV12-3 or TRBV12-4 to TRBJ2-5, with D perhaps TRBD2 (6 bases). The length of the CDR3 is 16 residues. V was clipped by 0 bases and J by 5 bases, with 16 bases between them.

The CDR3 reads CASSPIPEKLFF. The DNA for the CDR3 is TGTGCCAGCAGCCCCATACCTGAAAAACTGTTTTTT. The chain uses TRBV4-2 and TRBJ1-4; D is ambiguous. Per germline, CDR1 LGHNA and CDR2 YNFKEQ. Deletions cut 4 bases from V and 7 bases from J, with 7 bases between. CDR3 length equals 12 residues.

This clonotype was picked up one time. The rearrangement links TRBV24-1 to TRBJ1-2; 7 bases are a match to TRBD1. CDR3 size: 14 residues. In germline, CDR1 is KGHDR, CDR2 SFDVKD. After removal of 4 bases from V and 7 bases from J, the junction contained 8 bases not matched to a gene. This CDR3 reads CATSEQGGGVGYTF. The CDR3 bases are TGTGCCACCAGTGAGCAAGGAGGGGGCGTTGGCTACACCTTC.

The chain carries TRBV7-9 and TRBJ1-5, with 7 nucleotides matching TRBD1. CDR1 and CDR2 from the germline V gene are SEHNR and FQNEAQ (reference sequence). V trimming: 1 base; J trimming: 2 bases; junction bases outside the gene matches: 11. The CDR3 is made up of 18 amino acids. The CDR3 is CASSLDSQGGPGNQPQHF. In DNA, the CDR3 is TGTGCCAGCAGCTTAGATAGCCAGGGGGGGCCTGGCAATCAGCCCCAGCATTTT.